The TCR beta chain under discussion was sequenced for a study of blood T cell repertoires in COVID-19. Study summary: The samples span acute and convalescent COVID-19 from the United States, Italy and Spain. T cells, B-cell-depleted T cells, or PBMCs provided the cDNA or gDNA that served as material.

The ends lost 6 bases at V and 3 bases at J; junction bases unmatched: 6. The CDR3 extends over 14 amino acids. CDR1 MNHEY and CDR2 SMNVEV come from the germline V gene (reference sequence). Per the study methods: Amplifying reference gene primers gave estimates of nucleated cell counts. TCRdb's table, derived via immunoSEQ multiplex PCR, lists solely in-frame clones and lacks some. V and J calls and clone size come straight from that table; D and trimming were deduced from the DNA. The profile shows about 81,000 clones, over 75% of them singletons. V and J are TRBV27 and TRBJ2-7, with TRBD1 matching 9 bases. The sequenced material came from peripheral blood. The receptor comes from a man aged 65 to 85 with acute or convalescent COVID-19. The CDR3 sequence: CASSSGQGFYEQYF. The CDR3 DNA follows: TGTGCCAGCAGCTCGGGACAGGGTTTCTACGAGCAGTACTTC.